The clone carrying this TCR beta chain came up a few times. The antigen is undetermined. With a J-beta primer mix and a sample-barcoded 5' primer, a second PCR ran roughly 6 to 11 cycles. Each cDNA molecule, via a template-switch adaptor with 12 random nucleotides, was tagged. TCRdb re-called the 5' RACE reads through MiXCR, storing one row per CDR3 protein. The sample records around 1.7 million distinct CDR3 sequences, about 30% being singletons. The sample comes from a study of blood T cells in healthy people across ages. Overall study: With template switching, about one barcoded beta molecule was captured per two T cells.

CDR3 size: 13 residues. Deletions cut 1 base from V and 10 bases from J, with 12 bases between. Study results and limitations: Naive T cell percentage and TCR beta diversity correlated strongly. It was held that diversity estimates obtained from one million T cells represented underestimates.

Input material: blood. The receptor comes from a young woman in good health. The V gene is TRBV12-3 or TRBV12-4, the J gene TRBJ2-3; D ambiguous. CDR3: CASSLVLGQAQYF. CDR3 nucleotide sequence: TGTGCCAGCAGTTTAGTATTGGGCCAGGCGCAGTATTTT.